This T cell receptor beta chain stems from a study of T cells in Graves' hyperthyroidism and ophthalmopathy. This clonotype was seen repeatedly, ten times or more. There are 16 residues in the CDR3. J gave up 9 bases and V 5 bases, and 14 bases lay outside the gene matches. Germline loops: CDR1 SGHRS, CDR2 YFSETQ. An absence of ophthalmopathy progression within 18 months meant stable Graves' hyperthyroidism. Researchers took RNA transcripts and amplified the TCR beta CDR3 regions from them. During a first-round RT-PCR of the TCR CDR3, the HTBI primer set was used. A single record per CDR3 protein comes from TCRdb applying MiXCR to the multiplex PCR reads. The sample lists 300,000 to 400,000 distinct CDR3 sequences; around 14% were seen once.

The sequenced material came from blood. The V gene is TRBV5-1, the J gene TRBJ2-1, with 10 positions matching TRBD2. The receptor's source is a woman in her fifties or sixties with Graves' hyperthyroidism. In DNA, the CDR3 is TGCGCCAGCAGATTGTCTAGCGGGAGCGCGGGGAGTGAGCAGTTCTTC. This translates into CASRLSSGSAGSEQFF.